The next 5 T cell receptor beta chains were all read from a single sample in a study of shared clonotypes between healthy human individuals. Clones were sequenced by immunoSEQ multiplex PCR, and TCRdb holds only the in-frame ones, with some missing. The sample lists millions of clones, around 90% seen once, with over 0.12% in the top ten. The sequenced sample consisted of naive CD4+ T cells sorted from blood. The sample's subset: CD45RA+ positively selected. The receptors derive from a man younger than 30 in good health.

This rearrangement joins TRBV10-3 to TRBJ1-1, with D unresolved. Germline CDR1 reads ENHRY; CDR2 reads SYGVKD. V was shortened by 4 bases and J by 2 bases, with 11 bases between the two germline ends. This CDR3 comprises 14 residues. The DNA for the CDR3 is TGTGCCATCAGTGGGGGTTTTATCAACACTGAAGCTTTCTTT. Translated: CAISGGFINTEAFF.

The chain recombines TRBV18 with TRBJ1-2; D is possibly TRBD1 (5 bases). V lost 4 bases, J lost 2 bases, and 26 bases lay in between. Looked up from germline, CDR1 is KGHSH and CDR2 is LQKENI. The CDR3 length is 19 residues. The CDR3 coding sequence is TGTGCCAGCTCACTCACAAAACGGGACGGCGGCGAGCGGAACTATGGCTACACCTTC. It translates to CASSLTKRDGGERNYGYTF. The variable domain in full, completed from reference TRBV18 and TRBJ1-2, reads NAGVMQNPRHLVRRRGQEARLRCSPMKGHSHVYWYRQLPEEGLKFMVYLQKENIIDESGMPKERFSAEFPKEGPSILRIQQVVRGDSAAYFCASSLTKRDGGERNYGYTFGSGTRLTVV.

The chain joins TRBV30 to TRBJ2-1, with TRBD2 matching 13 bases. Germline-derived CDR1 and CDR2 are GTSNPN and SVGIG (reference sequence). This CDR3 is 14 amino acids long. After removal of 3 bases from V and 9 bases from J, the junction contained 5 bases not matched to a gene. The CDR3 sequence is CAWSGLAGASEQFF. In nucleotides, the CDR3 is TGTGCCTGGAGCGGACTAGCGGGAGCAAGTGAGCAGTTCTTC. The full variable domain, its missing parts supplied by reference TRBV30 and TRBJ2-1, is SQTIHQWPATLVQPVGSPLSLECTVEGTSNPNLYWYRQAAGRGLQLLFYSVGIGQISSEVPQNLSASRPQDRQFILSSKKLLLSDSGFYLCAWSGLAGASEQFFGPGTRLTVL.

The V and J genes are TRBV19 and TRBJ2-3; TRBD1 aligns across 8 bases. CDR3 size: 13 residues. Germline lookup yields CDR1 LNHDA and CDR2 SQIVND (reference sequence). With 6 bases clipped from V and 3 bases from J, the junction kept 2 bases outside the gene matches. The CDR3 nucleotides read TGTGCCAGTAGCGGACAGGGAACAGATACGCAGTATTTT. This encodes CASSGQGTDTQYF. The whole variable domain, filled in from reference TRBV19 and TRBJ2-3, reads DGGITQSPKYLFRKEGQNVTLSCEQNLNHDAMYWYRQDPGQGLRLIYYSQIVNDFQKGDIAEGYSVSREKKESFPLTVTSAQKNPTAFYLCASSGQGTDTQYFGPGTRLTVL.

The table lists this clone with a count of one. V usage is TRBV5-6 and J usage is TRBJ1-6, with TRBD1 matching 8 bases. Germline V CDR1 and CDR2: SGHDT, YYEEEE. V was clipped by 2 bases and J by 8 bases; unmatched bases: 6. The CDR3 runs to 15 residues. CDR3 sequence reads: CASSFLDRDDSPLHF. Written as DNA, the CDR3 is TGTGCCAGCAGCTTTTTGGACAGGGACGATTCACCCCTCCACTTT.